This passage covers 26 T cell receptor beta chains from one sample sequenced in a study of lymphopenia after photon versus proton radiotherapy. Sequenced by immunoSEQ multiplex PCR; TCRdb stores in-frame clones only, minus some. The data contain fewer than 30,000 clones, over 80% of them singletons. The specimen was peripheral blood, collected from a patient treated with photon-based radiotherapy. These receptors were collected from a man over 45 with gastric cancer.

This chain links TRBV30 with TRBJ2-7; a possible D gene is TRBD1 (6 bases). V lost 1 base and J lost 3, with 7 bases in between. The germline gives CDR1 GTSNPN, CDR2 SVGIG (reference sequence). The CDR3 consists of 12 residues. CDR3 DNA sequence: TGTGCCTGGAGTGGGGACAACTACGAGCAGTACTTC. Its protein product is CAWSGDNYEQYF.

The rearrangement uses TRBV2 and TRBJ1-2; D call uncertain. The CDR3 is 14 residues long. Trimming removed 3 bases at V and 8 bases at J, with 16 bases between. The germline gives CDR1 SNHLY, CDR2 FYNNEI. Here the CDR3 reads CASSDLGLTRGYTF. Here the CDR3 DNA reads TGTGCCAGCAGTGATCTGGGCCTGACGCGGGGCTACACCTTC.

The rearrangement links TRBV11-2 to TRBJ1-5; D gene ambiguous. From germline, CDR1 is SGHAT and CDR2 FQNNGV. Trimming left V 0 bases short and J 0 bases short, with 6 bases between. The CDR3 length is 15 residues. CDR3 bases: TGTGCCAGCAGCTTAGACTTGGGTAGCAATCAGCCCCAGCATTTT. Translation gives CASSLDLGSNQPQHF.

The chain links TRBV6-6 to TRBJ2-3; D may be TRBD2 (5 bases). The CDR3 is made up of 14 amino acids. CDR1 is MNHNY, CDR2 SVGAGI, per germline (reference sequence). Deletions cut 5 bases from V and 3 bases from J, with 12 bases between. CDR3 sequence: CASSRGLLTDTQYF. The CDR3 nucleotides are TGTGCCAGCAGTCGAGGACTTTTGACAGATACGCAGTATTTT.

CDR3 coding DNA: TGTGCCAGTACCCTCGGGGCTGCCTCCTATAATTCACCCCTCCACTTT. Residues: CASTLGAASYNSPLHF. This chain joins TRBV19 and TRBJ1-6; a possible D gene is TRBD1 (5 bases). The CDR3 extends over 16 amino acids. Germline CDR1 and CDR2: LNHDA and SQIVND (reference sequence). V was cut by 7 bases and J by 0 bases, with 13 bases left in between. The full variable domain, with the rest looked up from reference TRBV19 and TRBJ1-6, is DGGITQSPKYLFRKEGQNVTLSCEQNLNHDAMYWYRQDPGQGLRLIYYSQIVNDFQKGDIAEGYSVSREKKESFPLTVTSAQKNPTAFYLCASTLGAASYNSPLHFGNGTRLTVT.

CDR3 amino acids: CASREGPTEAFF. Here the CDR3 DNA reads TGTGCCAGCAGGGAGGGACCCACTGAAGCTTTCTTT. The chain uses TRBV5-6 and TRBJ1-1; D may be TRBD1 (5 bases). Trimming removed 5 bases from V and 4 bases from J, with 9 bases in between. The CDR3 contains 12 residues. CDR1 is SGHDT, CDR2 YYEEEE, per germline.

The chain links TRBV28 to TRBJ1-2, with 11 bases fitting TRBD1. The CDR3 spans 15 residues. Germline V CDR1 and CDR2: MDHEN, SYDVKM. J was trimmed by 6 bases and V by 5 bases; bases with no gene match: 8. In nucleotides, the CDR3 is TGTGCCAGCAGTCTCCCCCGGACAGGGGGCCATGGCTACACCTTC. This codes for CASSLPRTGGHGYTF.

The rearrangement uses TRBV7-3 and TRBJ2-1, with 10 bases fitting TRBD2. Germline assignment: CDR1 SGHTA and CDR2 FQGTGA. The CDR3 runs 15 residues. Trimming removed 3 bases from V and 3 bases from J; junction bases left unmatched: 2. DNA for the CDR3: TGTGCCAGCAGCTTGCTAGCGGGGGACTACAATGAGCAGTTCTTC. Amino acid sequence: CASSLLAGDYNEQFF.

This chain links TRBV19 with TRBJ2-5; 12 nucleotides align to TRBD2. The length of the CDR3 is 15 residues. Germline trimming cut 9 bases from V and 2 bases from J; bases unmatched to any gene: 7. The germline V gene has CDR1 LNHDA and CDR2 SQIVND (reference sequence). CDR3 DNA: TGTGCCAGGAGGACTAGCGGGGAAATACAAGAGACCCAGTACTTC. It specifies CARRTSGEIQETQYF.

This clone was observed a single time. This chain joins TRBV10-2 and TRBJ1-4, with a tentative D call TRBD1 (5 bases). Trimming left V 4 bases short and J 8 bases short, with 17 bases between. Germline V lookup: CDR1 WSHSY, CDR2 SAAADI. The CDR3 runs 15 residues. Here the CDR3 DNA reads TGCGCCAGCAGTGGAGGGGCCCAAGCCGGAGAAAAACTGTTTTTT. As protein: CASSGGAQAGEKLFF.

The chain recombines TRBV19 with TRBJ2-5; D is perhaps TRBD1 (6 bases). Germline assignment: CDR1 LNHDA and CDR2 SQIVND (reference sequence). The CDR3 is 13 amino acids. V was clipped by 3 bases and J by 5 bases, with 10 bases between them. In nucleotides, the CDR3 is TGTGCCAGTAGTATGAACAGGGTGGAGACCCAGTACTTC. It yields the protein CASSMNRVETQYF.

The chain couples TRBV30 to TRBJ1-5, with D possibly TRBD1 on 6 matching bases. V lost 1 base to trimming and J lost 4 bases, with 8 bases between them. In germline, CDR1 is GTSNPN, CDR2 SVGIG (reference sequence). The CDR3 has 13 amino acids. Here the CDR3 reads CAWSGQDNQPQHF. CDR3 nucleotide sequence: TGTGCCTGGAGTGGACAGGATAATCAGCCCCAGCATTTT.

The chain recombines TRBV6-6 with TRBJ2-1; 12 nucleotides match TRBD2. V gave up 2 bases and J gave up 7 bases; unmatched junction bases: 3. This CDR3 region has 15 residues. Germline assignment: CDR1 MNHNY and CDR2 SVGAGI (reference sequence). CDR3 protein: CASSYGLAGRNEQFF. In DNA, the CDR3 is TGTGCCAGCAGTTACGGACTAGCGGGGAGGAATGAGCAGTTCTTC.

This clone came up a few times. The chain recombines TRBV19 with TRBJ1-2; 9 nucleotides match TRBD1. This CDR3 is 14 amino acids long. The V and J ends lost 6 bases and 3 bases, in that order; junction bases with no gene match: 5. Germline-derived CDR1 and CDR2 are LNHDA and SQIVND (reference sequence). CDR3 sequence reads: CASSTGTGYYGYTF. In DNA form, the CDR3 reads TGTGCCAGTAGCACCGGGACAGGGTACTATGGCTACACCTTC.

The chain has TRBV11-2 and TRBJ2-3; D is unclear. This CDR3 is 13 amino acids long. Germline CDR1 reads SGHAT; CDR2 reads FQNNGV. Trimming removed 5 bases at V and 3 bases at J, with 9 bases between. The CDR3 DNA follows: TGTGCCAGCAGCCCCCCCGATACAGATACGCAGTATTTT. Translated: CASSPPDTDTQYF.

The J gene is TRBJ2-1, the V gene TRBV29-1, with D tentatively TRBD1 or TRBD2 (6 bases each). Between the trimmed V and J ends, which lost 3 bases and 8 bases, there was a span of 11 bases. The CDR3 spans 12 residues. CDR1 is SQVTM, CDR2 ANQGSEA, per germline. CDR3 sequence: CSVDLGGDEQFF. DNA of the CDR3: TGCAGCGTTGATTTGGGGGGCGATGAGCAGTTCTTC.

This clone was detected only once. The J gene is TRBJ2-3, the V gene TRBV7-8; tentative D call: TRBD1 (6 bases). Trimming left V 6 bases short and J 4 bases short, with 14 bases between. The CDR3 has 14 residues. Germline lookup yields CDR1 SGHVS and CDR2 FQNEAQ. The CDR3 DNA reads TGTGCCAGCAGTCGTCGACAGGTATCAGATACGCAGTATTTT. Translation gives CASSRRQVSDTQYF.

In this sample, this clone turned up a few times. The CDR3, as DNA: TGTGCCAGCAGTGAAGTCAGGGGTGGCGGCTACACCTTC. This encodes CASSEVRGGGYTF. The chain employs TRBV2 and TRBJ1-2, with a tentative D call TRBD1 (6 bases). With 1 base removed from V and 8 bases from J, the gap between germline ends came to 11 bases. The CDR3 length is 13 residues. The germline V gene encodes CDR1 SNHLY and CDR2 FYNNEI.

The chain links TRBV30 to TRBJ2-7; TRBD2 is a possible D gene (6 bases). CDR1 is GTSNPN and CDR2 is SVGIG in the germline V gene (reference sequence). V was pared by 2 bases and J by 8 bases, with 16 bases between. The CDR3 covers 13 residues. Here the CDR3 reads CAWSWGEGGQQYV. In DNA form, the CDR3 reads TGTGCCTGGAGTTGGGGCGAGGGAGGACAGCAGTACGTC.

This chain links TRBV2 with TRBJ2-2, with 9 bases lining up with TRBD2. Germline trimming cut 6 bases from V and 1 base from J; bases unmatched to any gene: 3. This CDR3 comprises 15 residues. Germline CDR1 and CDR2: SNHLY and FYNNEI. This CDR3 is CASRLLAGNTGELFF. CDR3 in DNA: TGTGCCAGCAGACTACTAGCGGGGAACACCGGGGAGCTGTTTTTT.

A note on this clone: One end of the junction fails to match germline, which may point to a read error. The chain joins TRBV7-6 to TRBJ2-7; D possibly corresponds to TRBD2 (5 bases). The germline V gene has CDR1 SGHVS and CDR2 FNYEAQ. This CDR3 has 14 amino acids. In DNA form, the CDR3 reads TGTGCCAGCAGCTTAGTAGCTAGCTCCCACGAGCAGTACTTC. It specifies CASSLVASSHEQYF.

This chain joins TRBV6-1 and TRBJ2-5, with a tentative D call TRBD2 (6 bases). Trimming stripped 4 bases from V and 4 bases from J, with 19 bases between. Germline CDR1 is MNHNS and CDR2 is SASEGT. The CDR3 runs 16 residues. As DNA, the CDR3 is TGTGCCAGCAGTGTCTCACAGGCGCGGGGTGGAGAGACCCAGTACTTC. Translation: CASSVSQARGGETQYF.

The chain is built from TRBV11-2 and TRBJ2-3; D is unclear. This CDR3 region has 13 residues. Germline V gene sequence: CDR1 SGHAT, CDR2 FQNNGV. Trimming pared 4 bases from V and 3 bases from J, leaving 8 bases between. CDR3 region: CASSSVRTDTQYF. The CDR3 region has the DNA TGTGCCAGCAGCTCCGTACGGACAGATACGCAGTATTTT.

The V gene is TRBV16, the J gene TRBJ2-1, with D perhaps TRBD1 or TRBD2 (5 bases each). The CDR3 spans 12 residues. Germline loops: CDR1 KGHSY, CDR2 FQNENV. Between the trimmed V and J ends, which lost 0 bases and 16 bases, there was a span of 13 bases. The CDR3 coding sequence is TGTGCCAGCAGCCAATCGGGGGAGTTCCGATTCTTC. This translates into CASSQSGEFRFF.

The genes are TRBV12-2 and TRBJ1-2. TRBV12-2 constitutes a pseudogene. The CDR3 spans 17 residues. The CDR3 coding sequence is TGTGCAAGTCGCTTATGCCGCGGCCGAAGTTCTAACTATGGCTACACCTTC. Translation gives CASRLCRGRSSNYGYTF.

The V and J genes are TRBV10-3 and TRBJ2-3; 7 bases align to TRBD1. Germline-derived CDR1 and CDR2 are ENHRY and SYGVKD. This CDR3 comprises 15 residues. V gave up 6 bases and J gave up 0 bases; unmatched junction bases: 6. The CDR3 DNA sequence: TGTGCCATCAGCCCACAGGGGCGAAGCACAGATACGCAGTATTTT. Translating it yields CAISPQGRSTDTQYF.